What follows is one TCR beta chain and its context. The antigen is not known. Here immunoSEQ multiplex PCR was the method, and the copy in TCRdb shows in-frame clones only, minus some. Found here are tens of thousands of clones, over 85% of them singletons; the top ten hold 1.1% to 1.5%. Per germline, CDR1 SGHNT and CDR2 YYREEE (reference sequence). The CDR3 contains 14 residues. V gave up 4 bases and J gave up 3 bases, with 11 bases separating them. The data derive from a study of human versus mouse CDR3 diversity and MHC coevolution. General study findings and limits: Clonal inequality was lowest in two of the three human donors. On average, humans showed more CDR3 deletions and insertions than mice. Human T cells were selected on a handful of MHC II alleles.

Sequenced: naive CD4+ T cells from blood. Subset reported: CD45RO-negative CD62L-positive naive CD4 T cells. This rearrangement joins TRBV5-4 to TRBJ1-5; D is perhaps TRBD1 (5 bases). The sequence derives from a person aged 25 to 75 in good health. The CDR3 spells CASSRGGTNQPQHF. The CDR3, as DNA: TGTGCCAGCAGCCGGGGGGGGACCAATCAGCCCCAGCATTTT.